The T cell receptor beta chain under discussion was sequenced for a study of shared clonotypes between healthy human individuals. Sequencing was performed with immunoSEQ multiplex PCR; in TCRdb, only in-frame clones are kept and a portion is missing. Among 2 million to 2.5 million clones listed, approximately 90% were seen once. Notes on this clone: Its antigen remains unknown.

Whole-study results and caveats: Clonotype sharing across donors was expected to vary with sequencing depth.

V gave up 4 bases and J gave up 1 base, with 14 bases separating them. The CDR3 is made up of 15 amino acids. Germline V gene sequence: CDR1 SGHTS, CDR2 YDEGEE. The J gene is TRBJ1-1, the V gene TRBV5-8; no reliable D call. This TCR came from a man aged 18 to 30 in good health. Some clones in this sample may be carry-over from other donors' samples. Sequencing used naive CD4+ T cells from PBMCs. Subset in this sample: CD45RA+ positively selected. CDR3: CASSRKLRRNTEAFF. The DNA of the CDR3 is TGTGCCAGCAGCCGTAAGTTGAGGCGGAACACTGAAGCTTTCTTT. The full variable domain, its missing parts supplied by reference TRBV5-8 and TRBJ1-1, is EAGVTQSPTHLIKTRGQQATLRCSPISGHTSVYWYQQALGLGLQFLLWYDEGEERNRGNFPPRFSGRQFPNYSSELNVNALELEDSALYLCASSRKLRRNTEAFFGQGTRLTVV.